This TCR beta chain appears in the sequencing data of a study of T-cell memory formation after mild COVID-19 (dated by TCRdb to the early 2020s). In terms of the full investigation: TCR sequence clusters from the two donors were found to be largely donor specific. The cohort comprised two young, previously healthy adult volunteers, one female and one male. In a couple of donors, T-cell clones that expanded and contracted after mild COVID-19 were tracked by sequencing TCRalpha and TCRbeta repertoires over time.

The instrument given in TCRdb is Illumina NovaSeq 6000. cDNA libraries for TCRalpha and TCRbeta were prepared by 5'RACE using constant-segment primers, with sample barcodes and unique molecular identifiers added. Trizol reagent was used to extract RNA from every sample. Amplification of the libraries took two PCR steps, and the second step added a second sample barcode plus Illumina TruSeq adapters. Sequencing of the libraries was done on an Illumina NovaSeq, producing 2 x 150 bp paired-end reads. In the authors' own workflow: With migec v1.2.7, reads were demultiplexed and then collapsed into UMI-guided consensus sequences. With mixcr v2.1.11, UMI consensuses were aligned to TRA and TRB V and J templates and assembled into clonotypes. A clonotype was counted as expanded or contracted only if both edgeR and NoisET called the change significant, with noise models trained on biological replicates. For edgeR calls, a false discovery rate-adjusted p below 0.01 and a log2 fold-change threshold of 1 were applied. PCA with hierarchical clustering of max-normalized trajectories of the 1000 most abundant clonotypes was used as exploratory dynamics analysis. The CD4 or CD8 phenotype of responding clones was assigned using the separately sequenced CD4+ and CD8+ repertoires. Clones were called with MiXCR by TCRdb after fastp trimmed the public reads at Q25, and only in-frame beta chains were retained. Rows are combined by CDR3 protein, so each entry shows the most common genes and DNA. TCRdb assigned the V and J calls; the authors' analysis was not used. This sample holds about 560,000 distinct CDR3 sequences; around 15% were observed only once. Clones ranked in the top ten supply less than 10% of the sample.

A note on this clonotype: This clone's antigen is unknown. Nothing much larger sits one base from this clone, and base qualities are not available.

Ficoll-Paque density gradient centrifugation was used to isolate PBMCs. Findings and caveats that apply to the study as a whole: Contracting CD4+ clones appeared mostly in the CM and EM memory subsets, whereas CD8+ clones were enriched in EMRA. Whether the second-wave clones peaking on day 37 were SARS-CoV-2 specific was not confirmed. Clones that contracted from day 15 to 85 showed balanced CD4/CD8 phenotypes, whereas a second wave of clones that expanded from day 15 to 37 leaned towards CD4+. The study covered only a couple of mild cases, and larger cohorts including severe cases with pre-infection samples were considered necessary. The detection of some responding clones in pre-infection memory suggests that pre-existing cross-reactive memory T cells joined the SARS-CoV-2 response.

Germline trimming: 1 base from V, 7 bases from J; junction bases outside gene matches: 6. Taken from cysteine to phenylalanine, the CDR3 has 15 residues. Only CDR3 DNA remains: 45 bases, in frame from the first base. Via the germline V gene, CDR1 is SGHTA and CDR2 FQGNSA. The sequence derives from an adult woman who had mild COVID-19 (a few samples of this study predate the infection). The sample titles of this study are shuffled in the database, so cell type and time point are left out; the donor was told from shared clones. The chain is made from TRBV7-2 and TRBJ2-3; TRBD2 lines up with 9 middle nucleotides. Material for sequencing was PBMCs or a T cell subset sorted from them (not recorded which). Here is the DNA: TGTGCCAGCAGCTTAGAGTTAGCGGGAGCTTATACGCAGTATTTT. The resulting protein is CASSLELAGAYTQYF.